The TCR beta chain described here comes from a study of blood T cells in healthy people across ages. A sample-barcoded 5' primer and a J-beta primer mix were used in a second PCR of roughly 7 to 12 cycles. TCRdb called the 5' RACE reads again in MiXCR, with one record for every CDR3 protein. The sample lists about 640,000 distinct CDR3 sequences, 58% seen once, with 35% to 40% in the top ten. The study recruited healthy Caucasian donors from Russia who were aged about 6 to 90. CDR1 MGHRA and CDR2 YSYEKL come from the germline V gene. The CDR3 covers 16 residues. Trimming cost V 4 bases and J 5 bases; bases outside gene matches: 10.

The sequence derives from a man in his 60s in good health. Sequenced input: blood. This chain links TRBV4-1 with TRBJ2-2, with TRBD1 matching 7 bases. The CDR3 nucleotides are TGCGCCAGCAGCCGAGCTACAGGGGAAAGGACCGGGGAGCTGTTTTTT. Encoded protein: CASSRATGERTGELFF.